This T cell receptor beta chain derives from a study of post-analysis software for immune sequencing data. General study results and limits: Controls showed significantly higher normalized Chao1 diversity than did multiple sclerosis patients. Patients used about 5 TRBV segments, including TRBV5-6, TRBV5-1 and TRBV20-1, more often than controls.

This clonotype appeared a few times. Its antigen is as yet unknown. Unique molecular identifiers featured in each of the TCR beta cDNA libraries. Each CDR3 protein gets one entry after TCRdb re-called the PCR reads with MiXCR. The repertoire holds around 180,000 distinct CDR3 sequences, 30% seen once, with 1.5% in the top ten. Trimming took 4 bases from V and 1 from J, leaving 14 bases between them. This CDR3 comprises 15 residues. Germline V CDR1 and CDR2: SGHRS, YFSETQ. The clonotype comes from a girl aged 10-17 years with multiple sclerosis. The sequenced material came from blood. This chain links TRBV5-1 with TRBJ1-1, with D uncertain. The CDR3: CASSVPYPGNTEAFF. CDR3 DNA sequence: TGCGCCAGCAGCGTACCTTACCCCGGGAACACTGAAGCTTTCTTT.